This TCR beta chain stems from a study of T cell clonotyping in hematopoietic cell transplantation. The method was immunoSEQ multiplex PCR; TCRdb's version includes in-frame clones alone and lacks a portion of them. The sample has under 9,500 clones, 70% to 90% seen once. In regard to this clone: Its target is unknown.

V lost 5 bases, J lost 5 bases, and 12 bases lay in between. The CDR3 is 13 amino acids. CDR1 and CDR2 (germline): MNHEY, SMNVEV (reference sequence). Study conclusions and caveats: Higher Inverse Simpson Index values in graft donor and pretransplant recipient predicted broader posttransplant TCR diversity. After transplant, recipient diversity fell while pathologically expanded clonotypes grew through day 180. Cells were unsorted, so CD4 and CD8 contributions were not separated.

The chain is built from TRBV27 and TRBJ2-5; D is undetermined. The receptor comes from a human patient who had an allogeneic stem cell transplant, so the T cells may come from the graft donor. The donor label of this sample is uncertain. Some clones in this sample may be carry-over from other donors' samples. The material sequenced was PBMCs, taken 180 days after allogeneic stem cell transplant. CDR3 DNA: TGTGCCAGCAGTAGACCTGCCGAGGAGACCCAGTACTTC. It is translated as CASSRPAEETQYF.